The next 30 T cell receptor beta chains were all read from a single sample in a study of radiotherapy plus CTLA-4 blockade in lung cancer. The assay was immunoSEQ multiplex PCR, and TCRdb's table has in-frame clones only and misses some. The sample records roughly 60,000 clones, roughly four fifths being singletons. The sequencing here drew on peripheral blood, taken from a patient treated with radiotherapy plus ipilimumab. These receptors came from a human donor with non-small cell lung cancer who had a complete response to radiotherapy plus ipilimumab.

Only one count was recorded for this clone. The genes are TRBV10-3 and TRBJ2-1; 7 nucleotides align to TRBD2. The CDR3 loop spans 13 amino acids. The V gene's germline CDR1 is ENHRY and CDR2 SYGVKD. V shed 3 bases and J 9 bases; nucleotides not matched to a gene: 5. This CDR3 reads CAISDFGGGEQFF. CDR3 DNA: TGTGCCATCAGTGATTTTGGGGGGGGTGAGCAGTTCTTC.

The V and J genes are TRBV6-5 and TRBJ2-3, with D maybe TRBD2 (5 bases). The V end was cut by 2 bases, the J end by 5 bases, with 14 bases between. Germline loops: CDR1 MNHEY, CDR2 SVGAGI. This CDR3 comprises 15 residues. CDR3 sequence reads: CASSYRTLGRDTQYF. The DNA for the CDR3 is TGTGCCAGCAGTTACCGGACTTTAGGCAGAGATACGCAGTATTTT.

The CDR3: CASSRTGGPAEAFF. Here the CDR3 DNA reads TGTGCCAGCAGCCGTACAGGCGGTCCAGCTGAAGCTTTCTTT. The V and J genes are TRBV7-2 and TRBJ1-1; D is perhaps TRBD1 (5 bases). Germline loops: CDR1 SGHTA, CDR2 FQGNSA. The length of the CDR3 is 14 residues. The germline V and J ends were trimmed by 5 bases and 6 bases, with 16 bases remaining between them.

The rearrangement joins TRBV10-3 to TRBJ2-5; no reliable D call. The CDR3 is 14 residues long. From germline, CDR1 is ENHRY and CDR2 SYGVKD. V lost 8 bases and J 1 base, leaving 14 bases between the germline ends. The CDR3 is CAISPGGSQETQYF. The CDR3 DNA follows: TGTGCCATCTCACCGGGTGGATCCCAAGAGACCCAGTACTTC.

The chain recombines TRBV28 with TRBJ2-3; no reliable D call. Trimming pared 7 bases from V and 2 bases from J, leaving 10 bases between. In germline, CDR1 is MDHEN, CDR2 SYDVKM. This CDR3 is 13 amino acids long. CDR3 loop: CASTPPLTDTQYF. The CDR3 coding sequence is TGTGCCAGCACCCCCCCCCTCACAGATACGCAGTATTTT.

The DNA for the CDR3 is TGTGCCAGCAGACACACGAGGGGGGGGCCCGGGGCCGGGGAGCTGTTTTTT. It encodes CASRHTRGGPGAGELFF. The V gene is TRBV27, the J gene TRBJ2-2; D may be TRBD2 (7 bases). V lost 6 bases to trimming and J lost 6 bases, with 23 bases between them. CDR1 is MNHEY and CDR2 is SMNVEV in the germline V gene (reference sequence). The CDR3 extends over 17 amino acids.

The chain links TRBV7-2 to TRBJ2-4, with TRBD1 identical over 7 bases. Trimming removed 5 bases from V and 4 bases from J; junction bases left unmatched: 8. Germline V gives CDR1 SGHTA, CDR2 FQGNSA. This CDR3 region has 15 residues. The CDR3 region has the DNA TGTGCCAGCAGCCAAGGGGGCTCTGTAAAAAACATTCAGTACTTC. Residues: CASSQGGSVKNIQYF.

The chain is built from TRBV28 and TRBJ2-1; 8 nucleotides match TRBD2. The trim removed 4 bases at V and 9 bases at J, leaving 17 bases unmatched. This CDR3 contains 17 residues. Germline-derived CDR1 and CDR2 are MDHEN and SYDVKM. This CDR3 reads CASSSTPLAEREGEQFF. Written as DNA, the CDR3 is TGTGCCAGCAGTTCAACCCCACTAGCGGAGAGAGAGGGTGAGCAGTTCTTC.

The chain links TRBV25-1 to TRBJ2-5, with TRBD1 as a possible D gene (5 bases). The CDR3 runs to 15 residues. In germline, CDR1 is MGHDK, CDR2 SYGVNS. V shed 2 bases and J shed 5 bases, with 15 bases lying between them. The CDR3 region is CASSESGQGGETQYF. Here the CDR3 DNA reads TGTGCCAGCAGTGAAAGTGGGCAGGGTGGGGAGACCCAGTACTTC. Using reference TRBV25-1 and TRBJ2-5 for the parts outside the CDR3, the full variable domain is EADIYQTPRYLVIGTGKKITLECSQTMGHDKMYWYQQDPGMELHLIHYSYGVNSTEKGDLSSESTVSRIRTEHFPLTLESARPSHTSQYLCASSESGQGGETQYFGPGTRLLVL.

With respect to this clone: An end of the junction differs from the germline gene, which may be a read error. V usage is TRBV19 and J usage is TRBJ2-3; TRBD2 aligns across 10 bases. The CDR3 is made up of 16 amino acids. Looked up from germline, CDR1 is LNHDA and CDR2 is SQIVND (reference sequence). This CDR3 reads CASSSGRRGFIDTQYF. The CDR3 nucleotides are TGTGCCAGCAGTAGCGGGAGGCGAGGGTTTATTGATACGCAGTATTTT.

The CDR3 region has the DNA TGCGCCAGCAGCCAAGCGCCCACAGGGGGATCCTACGAGCAGTACTTC. Its translation is CASSQAPTGGSYEQYF. The chain links TRBV4-3 to TRBJ2-7; 8 nucleotides line up with TRBD1. Germline V lookup: CDR1 LGHNA, CDR2 YSLEER. V shed 1 base and J 1 base; nucleotides not matched to a gene: 6. This CDR3 comprises 16 residues.

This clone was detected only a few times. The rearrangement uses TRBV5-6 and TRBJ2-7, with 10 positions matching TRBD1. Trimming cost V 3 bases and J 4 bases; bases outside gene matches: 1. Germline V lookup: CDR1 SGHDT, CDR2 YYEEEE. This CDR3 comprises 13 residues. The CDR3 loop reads CASSWGQGYEQYF. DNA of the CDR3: TGTGCCAGCAGCTGGGGACAGGGGTACGAGCAGTACTTC.

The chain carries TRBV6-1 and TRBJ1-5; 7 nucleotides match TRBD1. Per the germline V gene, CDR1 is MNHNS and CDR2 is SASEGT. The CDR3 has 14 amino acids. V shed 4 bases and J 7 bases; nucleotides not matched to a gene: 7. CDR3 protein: CASSAPQGSQPQHF. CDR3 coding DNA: TGTGCCAGCAGTGCCCCACAGGGGTCCCAGCCCCAGCATTTT.

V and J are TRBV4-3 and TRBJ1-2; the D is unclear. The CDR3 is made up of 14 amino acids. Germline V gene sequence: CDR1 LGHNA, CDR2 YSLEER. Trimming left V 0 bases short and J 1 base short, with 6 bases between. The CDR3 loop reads CASSQEEGNYGYTF. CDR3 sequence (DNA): TGCGCCAGCAGCCAAGAAGAGGGTAACTATGGCTACACCTTC.

The CDR3 protein is CASSNHRGETEAFF. In DNA, the CDR3 is TGTGCCAGCAGCAACCACCGGGGGGAGACTGAAGCTTTCTTT. This sequence joins TRBV11-3 and TRBJ1-1; D might be TRBD1 (5 bases). Trimming removed 5 bases from V and 5 bases from J, with 15 bases in between. CDR1 is SGHNT and CDR2 is YENEEA in the germline V gene. The CDR3 loop spans 14 amino acids.

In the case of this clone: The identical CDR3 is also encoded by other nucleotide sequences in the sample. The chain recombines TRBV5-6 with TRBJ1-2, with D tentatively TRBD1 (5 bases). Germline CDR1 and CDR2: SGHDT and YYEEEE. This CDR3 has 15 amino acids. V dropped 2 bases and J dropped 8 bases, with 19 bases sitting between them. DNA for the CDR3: TGTGCCAGCAGCTTAGTAAGGAGGGGAATTGGGGGCTACACCTTC. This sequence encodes CASSLVRRGIGGYTF. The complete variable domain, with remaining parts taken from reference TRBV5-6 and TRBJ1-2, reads DAGVTQSPTHLIKTRGQQVTLRCSPKSGHDTVSWYQQALGQGPQFIFQYYEEEERQRGNFPDRFSGHQFPNYSSELNVNALLLGDSALYLCASSLVRRGIGGYTFGSGTRLTVV.

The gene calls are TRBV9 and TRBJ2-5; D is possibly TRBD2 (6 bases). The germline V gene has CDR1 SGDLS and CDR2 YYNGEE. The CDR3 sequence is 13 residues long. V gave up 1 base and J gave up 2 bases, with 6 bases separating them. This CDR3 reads CASSVRGQETQYF. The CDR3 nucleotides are TGTGCCAGCAGCGTACGGGGGCAAGAGACCCAGTACTTC.

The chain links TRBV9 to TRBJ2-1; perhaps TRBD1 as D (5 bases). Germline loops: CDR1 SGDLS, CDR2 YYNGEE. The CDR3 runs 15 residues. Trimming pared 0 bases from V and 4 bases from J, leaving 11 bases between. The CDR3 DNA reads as TGTGCCAGCAGCGTAGAGGGCAGGGAATACAATGAGCAGTTCTTC. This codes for CASSVEGREYNEQFF.

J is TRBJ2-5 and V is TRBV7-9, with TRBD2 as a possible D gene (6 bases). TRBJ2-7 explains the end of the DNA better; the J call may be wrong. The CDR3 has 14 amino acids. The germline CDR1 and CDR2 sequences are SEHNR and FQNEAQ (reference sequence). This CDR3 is CASSLEIGGTEQYF. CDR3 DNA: TGTGCCAGCAGCTTAGAGATCGGCGGGACCGAGCAGTACTTC.

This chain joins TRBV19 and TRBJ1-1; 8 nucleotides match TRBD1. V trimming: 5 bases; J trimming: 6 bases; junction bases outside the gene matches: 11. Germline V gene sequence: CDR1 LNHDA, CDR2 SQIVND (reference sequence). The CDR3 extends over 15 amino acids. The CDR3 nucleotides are TGTGCCAGTAGTTTGACGTCAGGGGGCGCGGCTGAAGCTTTCTTT. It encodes CASSLTSGGAAEAFF.

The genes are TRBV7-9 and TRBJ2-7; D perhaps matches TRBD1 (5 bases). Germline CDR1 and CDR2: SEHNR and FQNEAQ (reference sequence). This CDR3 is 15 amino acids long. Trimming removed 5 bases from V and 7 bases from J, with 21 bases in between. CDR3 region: CASSQKVQGIGEQYF. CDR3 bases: TGTGCCAGCAGCCAGAAGGTGCAGGGAATCGGGGAGCAGTACTTC.

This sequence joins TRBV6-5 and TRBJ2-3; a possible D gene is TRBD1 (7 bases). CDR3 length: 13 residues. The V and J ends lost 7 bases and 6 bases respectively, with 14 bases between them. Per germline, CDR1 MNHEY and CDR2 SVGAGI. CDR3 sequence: CASNAQGRDTQYF. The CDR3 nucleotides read TGTGCCAGCAACGCACAGGGGAGGGATACGCAGTATTTT.

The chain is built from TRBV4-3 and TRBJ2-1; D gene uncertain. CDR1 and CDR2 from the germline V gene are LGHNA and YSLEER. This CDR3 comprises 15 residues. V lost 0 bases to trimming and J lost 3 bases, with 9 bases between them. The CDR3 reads CASSQEHNRYNEQFF. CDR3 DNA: TGCGCCAGCAGCCAAGAACATAACCGCTACAATGAGCAGTTCTTC.

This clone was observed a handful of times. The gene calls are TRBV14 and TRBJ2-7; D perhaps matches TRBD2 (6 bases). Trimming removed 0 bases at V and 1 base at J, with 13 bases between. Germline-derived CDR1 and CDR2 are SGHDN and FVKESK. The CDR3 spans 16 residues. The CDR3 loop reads CASSQEGWGESYEQYF. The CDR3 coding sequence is TGTGCCAGCAGCCAAGAGGGATGGGGGGAATCCTACGAGCAGTACTTC.

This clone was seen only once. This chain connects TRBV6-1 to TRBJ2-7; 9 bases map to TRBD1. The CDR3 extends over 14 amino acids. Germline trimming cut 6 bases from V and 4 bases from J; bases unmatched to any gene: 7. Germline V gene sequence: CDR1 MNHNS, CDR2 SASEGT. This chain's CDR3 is CASSTGGRSYEQYF. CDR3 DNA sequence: TGTGCCAGCAGCACAGGGGGCCGGTCGTACGAGCAGTACTTC.

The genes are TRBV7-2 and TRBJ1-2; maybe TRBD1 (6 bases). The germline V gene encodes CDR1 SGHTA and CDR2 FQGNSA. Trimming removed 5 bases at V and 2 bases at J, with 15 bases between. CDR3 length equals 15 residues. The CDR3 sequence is CASSVTPGQNYGYTF. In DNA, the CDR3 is TGTGCCAGCAGCGTAACCCCAGGACAGAACTATGGCTACACCTTC. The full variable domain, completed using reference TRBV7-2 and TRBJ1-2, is GAGVSQSPSNKVTEKGKDVELRCDPISGHTALYWYRQSLGQGLEFLIYFQGNSAPDKSGLPSDRFSAERTGGSVSTLTIQRTQQEDSAVYLCASSVTPGQNYGYTFGSGTRLTVV.

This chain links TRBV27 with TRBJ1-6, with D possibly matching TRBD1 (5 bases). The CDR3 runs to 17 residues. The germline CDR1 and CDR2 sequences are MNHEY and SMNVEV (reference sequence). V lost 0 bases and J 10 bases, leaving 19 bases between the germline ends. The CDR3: CASSLSIRVLGGSPLHF. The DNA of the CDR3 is TGTGCCAGCAGTTTATCGATCCGGGTCCTCGGGGGATCACCCCTCCACTTT.

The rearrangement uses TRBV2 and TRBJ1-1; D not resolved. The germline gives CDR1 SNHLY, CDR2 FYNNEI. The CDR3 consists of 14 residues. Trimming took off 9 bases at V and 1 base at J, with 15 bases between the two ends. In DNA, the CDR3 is TGTGCCAGTTGTGTGCGGGGTGCGAACACTGAAGCTTTCTTT. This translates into CASCVRGANTEAFF.

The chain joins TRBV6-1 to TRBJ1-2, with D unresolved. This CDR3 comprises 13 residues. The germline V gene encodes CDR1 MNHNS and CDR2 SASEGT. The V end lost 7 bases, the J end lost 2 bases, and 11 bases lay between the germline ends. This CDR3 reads CASKVGVNYGYTF. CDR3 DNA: TGTGCCAGCAAGGTCGGGGTGAACTATGGCTACACCTTC.

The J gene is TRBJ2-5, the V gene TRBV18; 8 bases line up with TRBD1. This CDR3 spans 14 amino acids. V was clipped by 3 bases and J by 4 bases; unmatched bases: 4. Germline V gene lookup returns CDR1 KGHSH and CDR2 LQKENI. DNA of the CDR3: TGTGCCAGCTCACCCGGGACAGGCATAGAGACCCAGTACTTC. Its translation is CASSPGTGIETQYF.